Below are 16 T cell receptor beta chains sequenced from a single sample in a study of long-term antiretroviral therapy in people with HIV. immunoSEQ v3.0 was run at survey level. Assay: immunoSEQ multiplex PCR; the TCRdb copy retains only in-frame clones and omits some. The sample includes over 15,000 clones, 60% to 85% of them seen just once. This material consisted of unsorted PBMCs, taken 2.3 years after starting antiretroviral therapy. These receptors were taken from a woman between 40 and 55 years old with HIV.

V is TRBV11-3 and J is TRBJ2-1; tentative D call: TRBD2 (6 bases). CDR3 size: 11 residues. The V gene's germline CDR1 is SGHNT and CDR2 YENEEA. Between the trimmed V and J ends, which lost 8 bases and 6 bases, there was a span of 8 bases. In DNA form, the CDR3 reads TGTGCCAGCCTGGGGGGCAATGAGCAGTTCTTC. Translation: CASLGGNEQFF.

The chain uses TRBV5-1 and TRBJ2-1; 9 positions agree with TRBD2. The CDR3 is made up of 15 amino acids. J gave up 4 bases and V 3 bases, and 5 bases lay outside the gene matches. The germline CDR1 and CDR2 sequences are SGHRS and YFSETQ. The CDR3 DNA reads TGCGCCAGCAGCTATAGCGGGAGTCGGTACAATGAGCAGTTCTTC. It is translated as CASSYSGSRYNEQFF. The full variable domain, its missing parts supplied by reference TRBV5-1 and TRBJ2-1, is KAGVTQTPRYLIKTRGQQVTLSCSPISGHRSVSWYQQTPGQGLQFLFEYFSETQRNKGNFPGRFSGRQFSNSRSEMNVSTLELGDSALYLCASSYSGSRYNEQFFGPGTRLTVL.

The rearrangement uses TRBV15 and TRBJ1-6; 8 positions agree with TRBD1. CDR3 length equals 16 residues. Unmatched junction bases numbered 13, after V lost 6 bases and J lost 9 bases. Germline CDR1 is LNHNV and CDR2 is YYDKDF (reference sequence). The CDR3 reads CATRHTGTGFISPLHF. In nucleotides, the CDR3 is TGTGCCACCAGACACACCGGGACAGGATTTATTTCACCCCTCCACTTT.

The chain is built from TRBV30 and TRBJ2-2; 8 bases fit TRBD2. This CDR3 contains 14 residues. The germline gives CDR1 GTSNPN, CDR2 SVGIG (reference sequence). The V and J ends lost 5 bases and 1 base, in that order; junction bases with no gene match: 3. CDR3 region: CAWVAGWNTGELFF. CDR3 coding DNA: TGTGCCTGGGTAGCGGGGTGGAACACCGGGGAGCTGTTTTTT. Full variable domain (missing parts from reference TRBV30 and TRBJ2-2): SQTIHQWPATLVQPVGSPLSLECTVEGTSNPNLYWYRQAAGRGLQLLFYSVGIGQISSEVPQNLSASRPQDRQFILSSKKLLLSDSGFYLCAWVAGWNTGELFFGEGSRLTVL.

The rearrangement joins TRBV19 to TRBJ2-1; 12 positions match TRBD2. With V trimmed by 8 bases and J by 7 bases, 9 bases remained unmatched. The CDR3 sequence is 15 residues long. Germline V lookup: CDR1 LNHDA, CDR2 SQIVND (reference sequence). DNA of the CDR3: TGTGCCAGTGCACCGACTAGCGGGAGAGGGAATGAGCAGTTCTTC. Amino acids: CASAPTSGRGNEQFF.

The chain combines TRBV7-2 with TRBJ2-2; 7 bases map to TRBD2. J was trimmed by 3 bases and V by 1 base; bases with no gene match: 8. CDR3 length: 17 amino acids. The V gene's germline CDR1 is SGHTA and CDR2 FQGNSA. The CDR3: CASSLGGAGRYTGELFF. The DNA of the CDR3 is TGTGCCAGCAGCTTAGGGGGAGCGGGGCGATACACCGGGGAGCTGTTTTTT.

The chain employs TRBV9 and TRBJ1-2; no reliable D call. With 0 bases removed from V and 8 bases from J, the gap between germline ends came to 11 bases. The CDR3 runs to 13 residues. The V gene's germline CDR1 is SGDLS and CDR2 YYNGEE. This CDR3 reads CASSVEWFGGYTF. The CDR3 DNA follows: TGTGCCAGCAGCGTAGAGTGGTTTGGGGGCTACACCTTC.

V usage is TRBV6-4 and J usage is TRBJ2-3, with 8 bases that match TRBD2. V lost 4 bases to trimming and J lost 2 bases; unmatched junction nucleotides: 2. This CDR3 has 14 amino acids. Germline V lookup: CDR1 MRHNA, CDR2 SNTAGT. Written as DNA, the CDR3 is TGTGCCAGCAGTGCGGGGGGGCACACAGATACGCAGTATTTT. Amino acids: CASSAGGHTDTQYF.

In DNA form, the CDR3 reads TGCGCCAGCAGCCAAGATCTTGGGGAGATGCGAGAAGCTTTCTTT. It translates to CASSQDLGEMREAFF. This chain links TRBV4-1 with TRBJ1-1; no reliable D call. Germline V gene sequence: CDR1 MGHRA, CDR2 YSYEKL. The CDR3 has 15 residues. Trimming took 0 bases from V and 8 from J, leaving 16 bases between them.

CDR3 sequence reads: CASSQEGGPDTQYF. CDR3 bases: TGTGCCAGCAGCCAAGAGGGTGGACCGGATACGCAGTATTTT. The chain uses TRBV4-2 and TRBJ2-3; D gene unclear. Trimming removed 0 bases from V and 6 bases from J, with 10 bases in between. Germline CDR1 reads LGHNA; CDR2 reads YNFKEQ. CDR3 length equals 14 residues.

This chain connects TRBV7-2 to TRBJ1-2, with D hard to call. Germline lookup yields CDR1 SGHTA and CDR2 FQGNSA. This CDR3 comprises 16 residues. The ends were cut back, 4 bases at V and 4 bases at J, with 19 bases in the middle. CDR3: CASSSFPGPRGYGYTF. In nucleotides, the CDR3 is TGTGCCAGCAGCTCGTTCCCAGGCCCTCGAGGCTATGGCTACACCTTC.

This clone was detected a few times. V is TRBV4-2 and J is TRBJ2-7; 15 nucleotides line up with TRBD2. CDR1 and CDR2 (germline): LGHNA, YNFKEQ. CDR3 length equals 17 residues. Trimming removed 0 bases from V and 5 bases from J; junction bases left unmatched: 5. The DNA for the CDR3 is TGTGCCAGCAGCCAAGAAATAGGACTAGCGGGAGGGCACGAGCAGTACTTC. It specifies CASSQEIGLAGGHEQYF.

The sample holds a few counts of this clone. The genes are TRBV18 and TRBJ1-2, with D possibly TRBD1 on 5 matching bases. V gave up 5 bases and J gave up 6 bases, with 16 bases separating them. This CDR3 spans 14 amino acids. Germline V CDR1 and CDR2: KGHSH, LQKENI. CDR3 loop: CASSGTMGTDGYTF. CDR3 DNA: TGTGCCAGCTCAGGCACGATGGGGACTGATGGCTACACCTTC.

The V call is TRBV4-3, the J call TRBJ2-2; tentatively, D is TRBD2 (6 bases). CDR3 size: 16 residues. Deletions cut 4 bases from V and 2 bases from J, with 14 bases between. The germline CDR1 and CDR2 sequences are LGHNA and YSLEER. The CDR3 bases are TGCGCCAGCAGCCTCTTACCGGGGGACAACACCGGGGAGCTGTTTTTT. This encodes CASSLLPGDNTGELFF.

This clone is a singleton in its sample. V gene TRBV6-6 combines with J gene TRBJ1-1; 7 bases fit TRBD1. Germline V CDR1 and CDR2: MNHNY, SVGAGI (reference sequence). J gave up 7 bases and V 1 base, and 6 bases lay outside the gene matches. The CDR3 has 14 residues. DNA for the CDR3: TGTGCCAGCAGTTACTGGGACGGACAGGATGAAGCTTTCTTT. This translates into CASSYWDGQDEAFF.

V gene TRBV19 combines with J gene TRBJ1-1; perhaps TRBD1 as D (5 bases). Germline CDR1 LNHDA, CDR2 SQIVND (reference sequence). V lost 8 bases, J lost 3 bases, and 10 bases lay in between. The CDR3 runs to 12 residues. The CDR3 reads CASRGGYTEAFF. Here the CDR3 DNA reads TGTGCCAGTCGCGGGGGATACACTGAAGCTTTCTTT.